This T cell receptor (beta chain) originates from a study of early T cells in non-severe SARS-CoV-2 infection. For the study at large: Bulk RNA isolated from unsorted whole blood underwent sequencing; chains were not paired.

TCRdb recomputed calls from the 5' RACE reads with MiXCR, one row per CDR3 protein. This table has tens of thousands of distinct CDR3 sequences, around 12% appearing once. V lost 2 bases and J lost 0; bases outside the gene matches: 5. The CDR3 runs to 16 residues. Germline lookup yields CDR1 SEHNR and CDR2 FQNEAQ (reference sequence). The chain combines TRBV7-9 with TRBJ2-3; TRBD2 matches at 7 bases. This sequence was found in an adult who was a healthcare worker with PCR-confirmed SARS-CoV-2 infection or an uninfected control (not recorded which). The donor label of this sample is uncertain. The input for sequencing was whole blood, taken at baseline. The CDR3 reads CASSLKAGRSTDTQYF. CDR3 nucleotides: TGTGCCAGCAGCTTAAAAGCGGGGCGGAGCACAGATACGCAGTATTTT.